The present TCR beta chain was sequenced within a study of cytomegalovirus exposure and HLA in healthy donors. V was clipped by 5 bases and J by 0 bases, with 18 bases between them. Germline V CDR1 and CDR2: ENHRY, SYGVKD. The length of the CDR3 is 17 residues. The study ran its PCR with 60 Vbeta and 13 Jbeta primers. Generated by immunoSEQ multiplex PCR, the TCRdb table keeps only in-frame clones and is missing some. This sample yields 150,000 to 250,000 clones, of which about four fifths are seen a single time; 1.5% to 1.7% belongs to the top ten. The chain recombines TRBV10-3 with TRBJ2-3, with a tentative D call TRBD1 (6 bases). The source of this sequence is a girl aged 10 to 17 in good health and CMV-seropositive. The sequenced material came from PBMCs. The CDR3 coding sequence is TGTGCCATCAGTTCAAACAGGGACACCCTGAGCACAGATACGCAGTATTTT. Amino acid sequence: CAISSNRDTLSTDTQYF.